One sample yielded the 17 T cell receptor beta chains listed below, sequenced in a study of cytotoxic CD8 clonotypes in ibrutinib-treated CLL. Produced via immunoSEQ multiplex PCR; TCRdb's table is partial and in-frame only. The sample has more than 85,000 clones; around 73% are singletons. Specimen: PBMCs, collected after 12 months of ibrutinib treatment. These receptors were obtained from a human donor with chronic lymphocytic leukemia.

V is TRBV9 and J is TRBJ2-5; D gene ambiguous. CDR3 size: 14 residues. The germline V gene encodes CDR1 SGDLS and CDR2 YYNGEE. V dropped 2 bases and J dropped 2 bases, with 10 bases sitting between them. The CDR3 DNA sequence: TGTGCCAGCAGCGTTGGTGGTACACAAGAGACCCAGTACTTC. It specifies CASSVGGTQETQYF.

The chain employs TRBV7-2 and TRBJ1-4, with a tentative D call TRBD1 (5 bases). CDR3 length: 13 residues. V was pared by 5 bases and J by 7 bases, with 11 bases between. Germline V lookup: CDR1 SGHTA, CDR2 FQGNSA. CDR3 coding DNA: TGTGCCAGCAGCCTGAGGGGTGGTGAAAAACTGTTTTTT. Translation: CASSLRGGEKLFF.

The chain joins TRBV7-2 to TRBJ2-1, with a weak D call TRBD2 (6 bases). V was cut by 3 bases and J by 5 bases, with 14 bases left in between. Germline V lookup: CDR1 SGHTA, CDR2 FQGNSA. The CDR3 is 15 residues long. CDR3 DNA sequence: TGTGCCAGCAGCTTCCGGGGGTCGGGGAACAATGAGCAGTTCTTC. Its translation: CASSFRGSGNNEQFF.

The gene calls are TRBV6-6 and TRBJ1-2, with a tentative D call TRBD1 (6 bases). CDR3 length: 13 amino acids. Trimming took 4 bases from V and 7 from J, leaving 13 bases between them. From germline, CDR1 is MNHNY and CDR2 SVGAGI (reference sequence). In DNA, the CDR3 is TGTGCCAGCAGTTTCGTCAGGGGAGGTGGCTACACCTTC. Its translation: CASSFVRGGGYTF.

The genes are TRBV28 and TRBJ1-1; D ambiguous. Trimming took 7 bases from V and 5 from J, leaving 17 bases between them. The CDR3 loop spans 14 amino acids. The V gene's germline CDR1 is MDHEN and CDR2 SYDVKM. CDR3 sequence (DNA): TGTGCCAGCACCGATTTCACTACCTCTACTGAAGCTTTCTTT. Amino acid sequence: CASTDFTTSTEAFF.

J is TRBJ2-7 and V is TRBV5-4; TRBD1 matches 9 bases. The CDR3 runs 14 residues. Germline CDR1 and CDR2: SGHNT and YYREEE (reference sequence). With V trimmed by 5 bases and J by 6 bases, 9 bases remained unmatched. The CDR3 DNA reads TGTGCCAGCAGTCCAGGACAGGGGCTATTCGAGCAGTACTTC. Its translation is CASSPGQGLFEQYF.

This sequence joins TRBV30 and TRBJ2-7, with 8 bases identical to TRBD1. The CDR3 contains 16 residues. V lost 3 bases to trimming and J lost 10 bases; unmatched junction nucleotides: 20. Per the germline V gene, CDR1 is GTSNPN and CDR2 is SVGIG (reference sequence). CDR3 bases: TGTGCCTGGAGGCCCCAGTCCGGCGCAGGGGGCGGGAAACAGTACTTC. This translates into CAWRPQSGAGGGKQYF. Looking up the rest from reference TRBV30 and TRBJ2-7 gives the full variable domain: SQTIHQWPATLVQPVGSPLSLECTVEGTSNPNLYWYRQAAGRGLQLLFYSVGIGQISSEVPQNLSASRPQDRQFILSSKKLLLSDSGFYLCAWRPQSGAGGGKQYFGPGTRLTVT.

This clone has more than one count but fewer than ten. The genes are TRBV7-9 and TRBJ1-2; perhaps TRBD1 as D (5 bases). The germline CDR1 and CDR2 sequences are SEHNR and FQNEAQ (reference sequence). V lost 7 bases to trimming and J lost 0 bases, with 24 bases between them. The CDR3 length is 18 residues. For the CDR3, the DNA is TGTGCCAGCACGGACCGAGGGGACGCGGGACTTTCTAACTATGGCTACACCTTC. It yields the protein CASTDRGDAGLSNYGYTF.

The rearrangement uses TRBV11-2 and TRBJ2-3, with D possibly being TRBD2 (6 bases). V was pared by 5 bases and J by 2 bases, with 20 bases between. Germline V gene sequence: CDR1 SGHAT, CDR2 FQNNGV. There are 17 residues in the CDR3. Written as DNA, the CDR3 is TGTGCCAGCAGCCCCGAGGGTGGGAGGCCTGACACAGATACGCAGTATTTT. Translation gives CASSPEGGRPDTDTQYF.

V is TRBV7-9 and J is TRBJ2-5; possibly TRBD2 for D (5 bases). The CDR3 has 13 amino acids. V lost 7 bases and J 4 bases, leaving 13 bases between the germline ends. Germline CDR1 SEHNR, CDR2 FQNEAQ (reference sequence). As DNA, the CDR3 is TGTGCCAGCAACCCGGGGAATGGAGAGACCCAGTACTTC. Translated: CASNPGNGETQYF.

The rearrangement joins TRBV5-6 to TRBJ1-2, with TRBD1 matching 8 bases. Per the germline V gene, CDR1 is SGHDT and CDR2 is YYEEEE. Trimming took 6 bases from V and 4 from J; bases not matched to a gene: 8. This CDR3 contains 14 residues. The CDR3 sequence is CASTRTGLVYGYTF. DNA for the CDR3: TGTGCCAGCACCAGGACAGGGTTGGTCTATGGCTACACCTTC.

The chain has TRBV11-3 and TRBJ1-1; D may be TRBD1 (5 bases). The ends were cut back, 1 base at V and 11 bases at J, with 14 bases in the middle. There are 13 residues in the CDR3. Germline CDR1 and CDR2: SGHNT and YENEEA. CDR3 residues: CASSLARAGGAFF. Here the CDR3 DNA reads TGTGCCAGCAGCTTAGCCAGGGCCGGAGGGGCTTTCTTT. The full variable domain, completed using reference TRBV11-3 and TRBJ1-1, is EAGVVQSPRYKIIEKKQPVAFWCNPISGHNTLYWYLQNLGQGPELLIRYENEEAVDDSQLPKDRFSAERLKGVDSTLKIQPAELGDSAVYLCASSLARAGGAFFGQGTRLTVV.

The chain recombines TRBV5-1 with TRBJ2-7; 9 bases are a match to TRBD1. The CDR3 is made up of 15 amino acids. Trimming took 4 bases from V and 4 from J; bases not matched to a gene: 9. Germline-derived CDR1 and CDR2 are SGHRS and YFSETQ. Here the CDR3 reads CASSPGQGKGYEQYF. In DNA, the CDR3 is TGCGCCAGCAGCCCGGGACAGGGTAAAGGATACGAGCAGTACTTC.

Comments on this clone: Other DNA sequences from this sample encode an identical CDR3 as well. The chain links TRBV7-2 to TRBJ2-2, with D uncertain. Per germline, CDR1 SGHTA and CDR2 FQGNSA. V gave up 2 bases and J gave up 5 bases, with 6 bases separating them. This CDR3 spans 13 amino acids. The CDR3 sequence is CASSLMGTGELFF. The CDR3 region has the DNA TGTGCCAGCAGCTTAATGGGTACCGGGGAGCTGTTTTTT.

The V and J genes are TRBV2 and TRBJ1-3; D gene unclear. V lost 6 bases, J lost 0 bases, and 9 bases lay in between. The germline gives CDR1 SNHLY, CDR2 FYNNEI. The CDR3 has 14 amino acids. The CDR3 spells CASSLPSSGNTIYF. In nucleotides, the CDR3 is TGTGCCAGCAGCCTACCCAGCTCTGGAAACACCATATATTTT.

This clone was detected only a few times. The DNA of the CDR3 is TGCGCCAGCAGCTTGGGGGTAACAGGGACTGGAAACACCATATATTTT. Protein: CASSLGVTGTGNTIYF. The J gene is TRBJ1-3, the V gene TRBV5-1; possible D gene TRBD1, 6 bases. The germline V and J ends were trimmed by 0 bases and 2 bases, with 12 bases remaining between them. The germline CDR1 and CDR2 sequences are SGHRS and YFSETQ. The CDR3 runs 16 residues.

The rearrangement uses TRBV7-2 and TRBJ1-3; a weak D match, TRBD1 (5 bases). V lost 5 bases and J 5 bases, leaving 22 bases between the germline ends. This CDR3 has 17 residues. Germline assignment: CDR1 SGHTA and CDR2 FQGNSA. CDR3 region: CASSQYGYPGTRNTIYF. The CDR3, as DNA: TGTGCCAGCAGCCAGTACGGCTATCCGGGGACTCGAAACACCATATATTTT.